This T cell receptor (beta chain) was found in a study of Ad26.COV2.S vaccination and SARS-CoV-2 variants (dated by TCRdb to 2020 to 2023). Turning to the overall study: Donors in the vaccine arm were drawn from COV1001, a multicentre, randomized, double-blind, placebo-controlled phase I-IIa trial testing Ad26.COV2.S in healthy adults. Dosing of Ad26.COV2.S was intramuscular, at either 5x10^10 or 1x10^11 viral particles, delivered as one shot or as two shots spaced 56 days apart. TCRbeta repertoire sequencing served as the tool for gauging how specific and how broad the SARS-CoV-2-reactive T cell receptors were following Ad26.COV2.S vaccination. The TCR-sequenced set comprised approximately 32 samples: some 19 Ad26.COV2.S vaccine recipients, 5 placebo recipients and 8 SARS-CoV-2 convalescent individuals. Trial participants were randomized into five groups of five: low-dose or high-dose Ad26.COV2.S given once or twice, or placebo on both occasions. Throughout the experiments and outcome assessment, investigators stayed blinded to trial group allocation.

Concerning this clone itself: No antigen is known for it. No quality values exist for individual bases; no much larger clone is one base distant.

The sample's treatment or condition label, decoded: about 20 received Ad26.COV2.S at low or high dose, single or two shots; 5 received placebo; per-sample allocation not given. Repertoires of vaccine and placebo recipients were sequenced from samples collected on day 63 after the first injection. Cohort 1b enrolled about two dozen adults aged 18-55 years at a single site in Boston, USA, between 29 July and 7 August 2020. As a vaccine, Ad26.COV2.S was a replication-incompetent adenovirus type 26 vector that expressed a prefusion-stabilized SARS-CoV-2 spike protein derived from the original Wuhan strain. The investigation overall reported the following: Vaccine and placebo recipients had similar non-spike TCR breadth, a finding consistent with the vaccine containing only spike. After vaccination, spike-specific CD8+ and CD4+ T cell responses were reported to show substantial breadth. The study was not powered to compare responses between vaccine doses or regimens. Ad26.COV2.S recipients had higher spike-specific TCR breadth than placebo recipients (P = 0.0014). According to the authors, total T cell responses may have been underestimated by the TCR breadth and depth analyses.

The immunoSEQ Assay was used to sequence TCRbeta CDR3 regions. After extraction, genomic DNA underwent amplification by bias-controlled multiplex PCR, followed by high-throughput sequencing. Turning to the authors' computational methods: To quantify the absolute abundance of each unique TCRbeta CDR3 region, sequences were collapsed and filtered. T cell fraction was estimated by normalizing TCRbeta template counts to usable DNA, with usable DNA measured through amplification of reference genes found in all nucleated cells. Repertoire TCRs were annotated as SARS-CoV-2-specific when V gene, CDR3 amino acid sequence and J gene were exactly matched to a known reactive TCR set. The reference SARS-CoV-2 TCR set was obtained from MIRA and was filtered for enrichment in COVID-19-positive ImmuneCODE repertoires, whereby public or cross-reactive TCRs were removed. Using the MIRA antigens, annotated TCRs were further analysed by specific ORF or by position within an ORF. Depth was the summed frequency of annotated unique rearrangements, while breadth was defined as annotated unique rearrangements over total unique productive rearrangements. Two-sided Wilcoxon rank-sum tests were used to compare TCR breadth between groups. Not all clones reach the TCRdb copy of this immuneACCESS table, which keeps in-frame sequences only. Checked studies attribute under half of the gap to unresolved V genes and leave the rest unexplained. The V and J calls and clone size come from that table; D and trimming were worked out from the DNA. The sample table contains a few hundred thousand clones; only one count was recorded for approximately 90% of them. The top ten constitute approximately 4% of the sample.

The trim is 0 bases for V and 8 bases for J, with a gap of 13 bases between the germline ends. Including cysteine and phenylalanine, the CDR3 has 14 amino acids. The read is trimmed to its CDR3 DNA, 42 bases read in frame from base 1. CDR1 and CDR2 are drawn from the germline V gene: MGHRA, YSYEKL. This sequence uses TRBV4-1 and TRBJ1-2; no D gene call is confident. The sample consisted of peripheral blood, taken in a trial of Ad26.COV2.S vaccine versus placebo. The clonotype originates from a person aged 18-65 years who received the Ad26.COV2.S COVID-19 vaccine or a placebo. CDR3 sequence: CASSQDRAVGGYTF. The DNA reads as follows: TGCGCCAGCAGCCAAGATCGCGCCGTAGGGGGCTACACCTTC.